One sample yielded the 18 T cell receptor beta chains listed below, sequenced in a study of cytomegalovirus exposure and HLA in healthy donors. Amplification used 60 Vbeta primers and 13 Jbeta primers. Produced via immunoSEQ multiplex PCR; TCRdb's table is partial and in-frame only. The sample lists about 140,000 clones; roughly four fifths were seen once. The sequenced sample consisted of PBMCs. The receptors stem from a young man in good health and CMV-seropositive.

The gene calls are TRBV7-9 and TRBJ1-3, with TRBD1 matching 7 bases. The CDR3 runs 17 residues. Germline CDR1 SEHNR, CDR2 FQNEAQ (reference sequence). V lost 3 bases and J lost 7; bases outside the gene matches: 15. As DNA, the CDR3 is TGTGCCAGCAGCTTTACATTGGTCCCGGGACAGAGTAACACCATATATTTT. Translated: CASSFTLVPGQSNTIYF.

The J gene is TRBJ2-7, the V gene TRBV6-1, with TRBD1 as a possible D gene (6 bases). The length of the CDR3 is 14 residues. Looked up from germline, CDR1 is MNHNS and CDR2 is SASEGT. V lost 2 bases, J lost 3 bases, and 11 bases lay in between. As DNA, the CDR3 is TGTGCCAGCAGTGAACGAACAGGGAACTACGAGCAGTACTTC. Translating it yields CASSERTGNYEQYF.

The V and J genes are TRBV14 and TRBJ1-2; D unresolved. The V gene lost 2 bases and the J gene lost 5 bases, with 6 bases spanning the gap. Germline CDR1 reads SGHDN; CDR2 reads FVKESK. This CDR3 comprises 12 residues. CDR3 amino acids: CASSQQSYGYTF. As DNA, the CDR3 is TGTGCCAGCAGCCAACAATCATATGGCTACACCTTC. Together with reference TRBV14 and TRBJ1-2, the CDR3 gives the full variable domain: EAGVTQFPSHSVIEKGQTVTLRCDPISGHDNLYWYRRVMGKEIKFLLHFVKESKQDESGMPNNRFLAERTGGTYSTLKVQPAELEDSGVYFCASSQQSYGYTFGSGTRLTVV.

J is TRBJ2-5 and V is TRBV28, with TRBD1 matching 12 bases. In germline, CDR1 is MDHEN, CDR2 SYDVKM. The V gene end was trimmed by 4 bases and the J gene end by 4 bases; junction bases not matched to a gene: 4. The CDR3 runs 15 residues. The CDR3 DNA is TGTGCCAGCAGTTCGGGACAGGGGGCTTCAGAGACCCAGTACTTC. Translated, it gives CASSSGQGASETQYF.

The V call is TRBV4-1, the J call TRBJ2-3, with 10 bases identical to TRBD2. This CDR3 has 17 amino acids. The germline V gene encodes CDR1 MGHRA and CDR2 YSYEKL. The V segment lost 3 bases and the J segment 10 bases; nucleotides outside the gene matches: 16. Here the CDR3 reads CASSHLLAGGGGPAQYF. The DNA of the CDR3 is TGCGCCAGCAGCCACCTGTTAGCGGGGGGTGGGGGACCAGCGCAGTATTTT.

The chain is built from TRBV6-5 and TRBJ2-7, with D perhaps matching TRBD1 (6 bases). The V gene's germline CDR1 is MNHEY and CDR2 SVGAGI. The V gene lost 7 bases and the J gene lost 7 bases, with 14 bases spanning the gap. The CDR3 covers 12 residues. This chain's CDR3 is CASKTGSGEQYF. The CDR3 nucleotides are TGTGCCAGCAAAACAGGGTCGGGGGAGCAGTACTTC.

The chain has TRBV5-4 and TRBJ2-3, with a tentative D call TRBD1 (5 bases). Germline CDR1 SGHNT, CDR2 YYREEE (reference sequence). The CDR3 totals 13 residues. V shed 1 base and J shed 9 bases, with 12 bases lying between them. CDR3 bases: TGTGCCAGCAGCTTGCCCAGGGCCGGGACGCAGTATTTT. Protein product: CASSLPRAGTQYF.

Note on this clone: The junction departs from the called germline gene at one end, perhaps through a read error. Here the CDR3 reads CTSSAGREETGELFF. Written as DNA, the CDR3 is TGTACCAGCAGTGCTGGGAGGGAGGAGACCGGGGAGCTGTTTTTT. V and J are TRBV25-1 and TRBJ2-2; the match to TRBD2 covers 7 bases. The CDR3 extends over 15 amino acids. Germline CDR1 and CDR2: MGHDK and SYGVNS. Together with reference TRBV25-1 and TRBJ2-2, the CDR3 gives the full variable domain: EADIYQTPRYLVIGTGKKITLECSQTMGHDKMYWYQQDPGMELHLIHYSYGVNSTEKGDLSSESTVSRIRTEHFPLTLESARPSHTSQYLCTSSAGREETGELFFGEGSRLTVL.

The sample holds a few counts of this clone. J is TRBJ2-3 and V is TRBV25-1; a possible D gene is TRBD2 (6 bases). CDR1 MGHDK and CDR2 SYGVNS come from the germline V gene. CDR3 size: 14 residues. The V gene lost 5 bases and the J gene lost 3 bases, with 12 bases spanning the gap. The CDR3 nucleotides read TGTGCCAGCAGTCCTGGGAGGAAGACAGATACGCAGTATTTT. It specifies CASSPGRKTDTQYF.

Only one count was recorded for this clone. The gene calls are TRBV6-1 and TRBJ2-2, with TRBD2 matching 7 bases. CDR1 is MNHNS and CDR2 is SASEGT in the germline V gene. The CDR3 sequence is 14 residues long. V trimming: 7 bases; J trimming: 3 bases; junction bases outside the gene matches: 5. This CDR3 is CASTWGGDTGELFF. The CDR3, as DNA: TGTGCCAGCACCTGGGGAGGGGACACCGGGGAGCTGTTTTTT.

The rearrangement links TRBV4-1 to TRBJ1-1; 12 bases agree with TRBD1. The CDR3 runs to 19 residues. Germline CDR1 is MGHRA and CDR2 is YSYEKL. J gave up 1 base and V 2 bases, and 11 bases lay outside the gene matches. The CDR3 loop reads CASSQRTGTGGAENTEAFF. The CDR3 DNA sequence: TGCGCCAGCAGCCAACGAACCGGGACAGGGGGCGCGGAGAACACTGAAGCTTTCTTT.

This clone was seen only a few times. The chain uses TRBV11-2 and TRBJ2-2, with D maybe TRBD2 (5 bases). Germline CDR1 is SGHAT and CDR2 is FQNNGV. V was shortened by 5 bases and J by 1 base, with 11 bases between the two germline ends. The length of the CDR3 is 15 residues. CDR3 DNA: TGTGCCAGCAGCCAAGGGAGTTTGAACACCGGGGAGCTGTTTTTT. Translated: CASSQGSLNTGELFF.

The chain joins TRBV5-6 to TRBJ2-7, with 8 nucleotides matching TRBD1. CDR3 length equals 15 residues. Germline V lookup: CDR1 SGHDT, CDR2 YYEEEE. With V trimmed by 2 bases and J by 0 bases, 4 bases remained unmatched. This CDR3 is CASSFLQGDSYEQYF. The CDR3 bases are TGTGCCAGCAGCTTCTTACAGGGGGACTCCTACGAGCAGTACTTC.

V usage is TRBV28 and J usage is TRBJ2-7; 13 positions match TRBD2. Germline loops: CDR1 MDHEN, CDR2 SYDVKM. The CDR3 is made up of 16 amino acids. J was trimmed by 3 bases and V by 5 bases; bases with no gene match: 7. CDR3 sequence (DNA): TGTGCCAGCAGTCTAAGGGGACTAGCGGGGCGCTACGAGCAGTACTTC. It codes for CASSLRGLAGRYEQYF.

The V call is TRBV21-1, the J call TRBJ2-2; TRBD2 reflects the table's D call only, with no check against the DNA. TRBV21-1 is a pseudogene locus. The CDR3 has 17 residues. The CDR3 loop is CASSKVSTSGSTGELFF. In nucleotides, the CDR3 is TGTGCCAGCAGCAAAGTGTCCACTAGCGGGAGTACCGGGGAGCTGTTTTTT.

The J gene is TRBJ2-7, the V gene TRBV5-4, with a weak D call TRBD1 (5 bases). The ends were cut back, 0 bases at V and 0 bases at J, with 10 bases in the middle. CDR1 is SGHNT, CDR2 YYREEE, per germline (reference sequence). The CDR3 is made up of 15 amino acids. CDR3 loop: CASSLGQGSSYEQYF. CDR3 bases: TGTGCCAGCAGCTTGGGGCAGGGCAGCTCCTACGAGCAGTACTTC.

The CDR3 loop reads CASSSPGTGGNEQYF. CDR3 nucleotides: TGTGCCAGCAGTTCGCCCGGGACAGGGGGCAACGAGCAGTACTTC. The rearrangement joins TRBV27 to TRBJ2-7; 12 bases map to TRBD1. CDR1 and CDR2 from the germline V gene are MNHEY and SMNVEV (reference sequence). V lost 4 bases, J lost 5 bases, and 6 bases stayed unmatched. The CDR3 covers 15 residues.

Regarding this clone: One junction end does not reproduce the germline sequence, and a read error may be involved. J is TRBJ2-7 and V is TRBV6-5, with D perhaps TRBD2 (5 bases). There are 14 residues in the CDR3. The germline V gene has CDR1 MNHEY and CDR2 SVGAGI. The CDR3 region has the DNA TGTGCCAGCAGTTACTCCAAGGCAGGAGGTCTTTCCGATTTC. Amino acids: CASSYSKAGGLSDF.